Listed below are T cell receptor beta chains from one sample, sequenced in a study of blood T cell repertoires in COVID-19. Sequenced by immunoSEQ multiplex PCR; TCRdb stores in-frame clones only, minus some. In the table there are more than 250,000 clones, 88% of which are singletons. The sequenced material came from peripheral blood. The receptors shown here come from a woman in her twenties or thirties with COVID-19, enrolled during active disease. CDR3s include the opening cysteine and the closing phenylalanine or tryptophan. Each record gives: V gene, D gene, J gene, CDR3 protein. The D gene is left open where the match is weak.

TRBV6-5	-	TRBJ1-5	CASSYSGQLNQPQHF
TRBV15	-	TRBJ2-7	CATGRDTGIYEQYF
TRBV5-6	TRBD1	TRBJ1-2	CASSLPQGAFGYTF
TRBV7-2	TRBD2	TRBJ2-5	CASSRPVASGGGEETQYF
TRBV28	-	TRBJ2-6	CASSYPVSSGANVLTF
TRBV29-1	TRBD1	TRBJ1-6	CSVERLTGDNSPLHF
TRBV5-1	-	TRBJ2-3	CASSLAGGSGSTDTQYF
TRBV29-1	-	TRBJ1-5	CSAEDAKFRPPGQPQHF
TRBV13	TRBD1	TRBJ1-5	CASSFRDRSNQPQHF
TRBV7-9	TRBD1	TRBJ2-5	CASSSLGDREYF